This TCR beta chain was retrieved from a study of blood T cell repertoires in COVID-19. The protocol was immunoSEQ multiplex PCR, while the TCRdb copy is restricted to in-frame clones and leaves out a portion. Found here are over 150,000 clones, approximately 88% of them singletons; the top ten hold roughly 10%. This CDR3 has 14 amino acids. Germline CDR1 is MDHEN and CDR2 is SYDVKM. V shed 3 bases and J shed 7 bases, with 16 bases lying between them. J is TRBJ2-7 and V is TRBV28; D perhaps matches TRBD1 (6 bases). Material: PBMCs or T cells enriched from blood (not recorded which). This sequence originates from a woman between 18 and 29 years old who had recovered from COVID-19. The CDR3 nucleotides read TGTGCCAGCAGTTTGCGGACAGCGGCCCGAGAGCAGTACTTC. Its protein is CASSLRTAAREQYF. The whole variable domain, remainder taken from reference TRBV28 and TRBJ2-7, is DVKVTQSSRYLVKRTGEKVFLECVQDMDHENMFWYRQDPGLGLRLIYFSYDVKMKEKGDIPEGYSVSREKKERFSLILESASTNQTSMYLCASSLRTAAREQYFGPGTRLTVT.